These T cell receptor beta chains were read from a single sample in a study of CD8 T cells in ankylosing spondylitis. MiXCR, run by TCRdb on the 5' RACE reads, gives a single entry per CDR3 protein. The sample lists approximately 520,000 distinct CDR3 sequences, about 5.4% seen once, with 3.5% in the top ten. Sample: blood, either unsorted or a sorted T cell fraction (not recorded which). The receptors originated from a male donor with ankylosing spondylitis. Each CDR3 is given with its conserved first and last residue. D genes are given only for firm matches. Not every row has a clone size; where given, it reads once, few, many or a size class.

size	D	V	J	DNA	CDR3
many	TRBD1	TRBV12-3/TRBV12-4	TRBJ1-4	TGTGCCAGCAGTTTAGATGGGACAGCAAATGAAAAACTGTTTTTT	CASSLDGTANEKLFF
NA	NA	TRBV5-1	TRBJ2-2	TGCGCCAGCAGCTTGGCATTCGCGGAGCTGTTTTTT	CASSLAFAELFF
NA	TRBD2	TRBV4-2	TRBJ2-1	TGTGCCAGGAGCCCCGGACTACTAGCGGGACGGAACAATGAGCAGTTCTTC	CARSPGLLAGRNNEQFF
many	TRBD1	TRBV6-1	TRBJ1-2	TGTGCCAGCAGTCGCAACAGGGGCTATGGCTACACCTTC	CASSRNRGYGYTF
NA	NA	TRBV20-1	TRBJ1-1	TGCAGTGCTGCCCCAGACAGGTTGGCTGAAGCTTTCTTT	CSAAPDRLAEAFF
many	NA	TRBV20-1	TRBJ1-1	TGCAGTGTGAAGGTAACTGGTGAAGCTTTCTTT	CSVKVTGEAFF
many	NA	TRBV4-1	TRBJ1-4	TGCGCCAGCAGCCAAGATCGCACAGGCACTAATGAAAAACTGTTTTTT	CASSQDRTGTNEKLFF
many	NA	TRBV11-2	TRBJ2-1	TGTGCCAGCAGCTTAATTAAGGACAGTCAGTTCTTC	CASSLIKDSQFF
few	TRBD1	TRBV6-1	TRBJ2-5	TGTGCCAGCAGCCCGGGACAGGGAAAGACCCAGTACTTC	CASSPGQGKTQYF
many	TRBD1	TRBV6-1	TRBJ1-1	TGTGCCAGCAGGGCCGGGACAGGCTTGTTGAACACTGAAGCTTTCTTT	CASRAGTGLLNTEAFF
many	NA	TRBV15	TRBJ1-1	TGTGCCACCAGCAGACCCAACACGAACACTGAAGCTTTCTTT	CATSRPNTNTEAFF
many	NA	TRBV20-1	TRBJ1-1	TGCAGTGCTAGAGATCACCGGGCACCCGGACCTGAAGCTTTCTTT	CSARDHRAPGPEAFF
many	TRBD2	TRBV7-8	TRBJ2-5	TGTGCCAGCAGCTCGAGACTTGGCGGGAGTATATTAGAGACCCAGTACTTC	CASSSRLGGSILETQYF
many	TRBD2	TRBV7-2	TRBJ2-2	TGTGCCAGCAGCTTGGGACTAGCAATGGGGACCGGGGAGCTGTTTTTT	CASSLGLAMGTGELFF
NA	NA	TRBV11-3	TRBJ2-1	TGTGCCAGCAGCTTACATGCAGGGGTTCATGAGCAGTTCTTC	CASSLHAGVHEQFF
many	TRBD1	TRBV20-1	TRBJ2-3	TGCAGTGCCGGGGACAGGGGGCGGGCGGATACGCAGTATTTT	CSAGDRGRADTQYF
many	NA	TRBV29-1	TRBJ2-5	TGCAGCGTTGCCCCAGGGGTTGGAGAGACCCAGTACTTC	CSVAPGVGETQYF
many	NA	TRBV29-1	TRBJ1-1	TGCAGCGTCGATAAGGGAGCTTTCTTT	CSVDKGAFF
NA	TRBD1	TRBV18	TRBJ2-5	TGTGCCAGCTCATCCCCCGTCCCGGGACAGGGAAGAGAGACCCAGTACTTC	CASSSPVPGQGRETQYF
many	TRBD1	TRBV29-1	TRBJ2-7	TGCAGCGTAAAACGGGGGACAGGGACCTACGAGCAGTACTTC	CSVKRGTGTYEQYF
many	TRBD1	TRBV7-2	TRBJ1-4	TGTGCCAGCAGCCTAGACAGGGGAGTCGAAAAACTGTTTTTT	CASSLDRGVEKLFF
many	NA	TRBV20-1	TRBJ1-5	TGCAGTGCTGGGAGGATAGGCAATCAGCCCCAGCATTTT	CSAGRIGNQPQHF
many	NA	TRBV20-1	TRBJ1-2	TGCAGTGCATCAGTATCAGGGGCATTTAACTATGGCTACACCTTC	CSASVSGAFNYGYTF
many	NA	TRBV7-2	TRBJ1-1	TGTGCCAGCAGCTTAGAACAGAGGATCAAAGCTTTCTTT	CASSLEQRIKAFF
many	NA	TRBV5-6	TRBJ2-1	TGTGCCAGCAGCTTAGGGACACTACGCTACAATGAGCAGTTCTTC	CASSLGTLRYNEQFF
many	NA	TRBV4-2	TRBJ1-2	TGTGCCAGCAGCCAAGGTAGAGGGGCGGGCTATGGCTACACCTTC	CASSQGRGAGYGYTF
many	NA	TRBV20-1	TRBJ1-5	TGCAGTGCTAGAGCAGGGGCGAGGAGCAATCAGCCCCAGCATTTT	CSARAGARSNQPQHF
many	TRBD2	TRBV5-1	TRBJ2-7	TGCGCCAGCAGCTTGACGGGAGGGGCCGGGACCTACGAGCAGTACTTC	CASSLTGGAGTYEQYF
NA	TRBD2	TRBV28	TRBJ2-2	TGTGCCAGCAGTCCCTGGACTAGCGGGGGGGCTCGGACCGGGGAGCTGTTTTTT	CASSPWTSGGARTGELFF
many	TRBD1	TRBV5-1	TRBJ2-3	TGCGCCAGCAGCTTGCAGGGGGAGAATGGAGATACGCAGTATTTT	CASSLQGENGDTQYF
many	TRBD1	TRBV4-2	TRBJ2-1	TGTGCCAGCAGCCAAGACCTCCGGACAGGGGGAACACTTTACAATGAGCAGTTCTTC	CASSQDLRTGGTLYNEQFF
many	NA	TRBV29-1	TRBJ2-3	TGCAGCGTTTCCGGGTCGAGGGTAATCGGGACAGATACGCAGTATTTT	CSVSGSRVIGTDTQYF
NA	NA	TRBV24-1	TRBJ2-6	TGTGCCACCAGTGAAAGAGGGGGTTGGGAGTCTGGGGCCAACGTCCTGACTTTC	CATSERGGWESGANVLTF
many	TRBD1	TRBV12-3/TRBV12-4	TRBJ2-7	TGTGCCAGCAGTACTCTGGTGGGCAGGGGGCTTTTCTACGAGCAGTACTTC	CASSTLVGRGLFYEQYF
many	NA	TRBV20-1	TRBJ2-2	TGCAGTGCTAGATGGGGGGGCCAGGGGGAGCTGTTTTTT	CSARWGGQGELFF
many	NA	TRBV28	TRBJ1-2	TGTGCCAGCAGTCCCTCGTTAGGGGGCTATGGCTACACCTTC	CASSPSLGGYGYTF
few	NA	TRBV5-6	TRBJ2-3	TGTGCCAGCAGCTTGGACGATACGCAGTATTTT	CASSLDDTQYF
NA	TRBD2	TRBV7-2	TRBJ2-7	TGTGCCAGCAGCCCCGGGGGGGGCCACTCCTACGAGCAGTACTTC	CASSPGGGHSYEQYF
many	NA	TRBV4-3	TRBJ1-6	TGCGCCAGCAGCCAAGAACCGACAGCGGGACTTTATAATTCACCCCTCCACTTT	CASSQEPTAGLYNSPLHF
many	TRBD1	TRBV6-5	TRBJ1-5	TGTGCCAGCAGTTTCACAGGGGGCGCGGAGCAGCCCCAGCATTTT	CASSFTGGAEQPQHF
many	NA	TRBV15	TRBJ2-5	TGTGCCACCAGCGGAGGACACCCAGAGACCCAGTACTTC	CATSGGHPETQYF
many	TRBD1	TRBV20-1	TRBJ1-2	TGCAGTGCCCACCGAGGAGGGACAGGGGGCGCATATGGCTACACCTTC	CSAHRGGTGGAYGYTF
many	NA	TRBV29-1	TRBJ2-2	TGCAGCGCCCGACAGACCACCGGGGAGCTGTTTTTT	CSARQTTGELFF
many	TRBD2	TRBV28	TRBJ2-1	TGTGCCAGCAGCCCCGCCGGGACTAGCGAGTACAATGAGCAGTTCTTC	CASSPAGTSEYNEQFF
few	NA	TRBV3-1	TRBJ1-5	TGTGCCAGCAGCTCAGGGTGGGATCAGCCCCAGCATTTT	CASSSGWDQPQHF
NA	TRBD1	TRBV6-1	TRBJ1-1	TGTGCCAGCAGTGAACGGGGACAGTATGGCACTGAAGCTTTCTTT	CASSERGQYGTEAFF
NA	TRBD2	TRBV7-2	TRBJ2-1	TGTGCCAGCAGCCGCCCTGGGACTAGCGGGAGGAATGAGCAGTTCTTC	CASSRPGTSGRNEQFF
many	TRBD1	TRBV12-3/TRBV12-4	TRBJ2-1	TGTGCCAGCAGCCCCCAGGGGGTCTCCTACAATGAGCAGTTCTTC	CASSPQGVSYNEQFF
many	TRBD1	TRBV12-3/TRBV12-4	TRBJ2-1	TGTGCCAGCAGTCCGGGACAGACATCCTACAATGAGCAGTTCTTC	CASSPGQTSYNEQFF
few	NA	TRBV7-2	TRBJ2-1	TGTGCCAGCAGCTTAGAGATTAGACTAGAGCAGTTCTTC	CASSLEIRLEQFF
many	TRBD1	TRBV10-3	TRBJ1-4	TGTGCCATCAGTGAGCCCACAGGGGTTCGCGAAAAACTGTTTTTT	CAISEPTGVREKLFF
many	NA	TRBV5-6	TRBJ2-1	TGTGCCAGCAGCTTGGGTAGGCGCTCCTACAATGAGCAGTTCTTC	CASSLGRRSYNEQFF